This T cell receptor beta chain was captured by sequencing in a study of T cells in Graves' hyperthyroidism and ophthalmopathy. Study overall: Initial diagnosis, before any treatment, was when peripheral blood was collected. Overall study results and limits: In the blood, most expanded thyroid clonotypes above 0.001 appeared as well. Separation of ophthalmopathy from stable hyperthyroidism was achieved by a 13 V-J model.

The CDR3 sequence is 14 residues long. The germline gives CDR1 GTSNPN, CDR2 SVGIG (reference sequence). V lost 2 bases, J lost 7 bases, and 14 bases lay in between. The TCR beta CDR3 regions underwent amplification using RNA transcripts as the source. With the HTBI primer set, the TCR CDR3 went through a first round of RT-PCR. TCRdb redid the calling of the multiplex PCR reads with MiXCR, one entry per CDR3 protein. The data hold hundreds of thousands of distinct CDR3 sequences, with about 14% observed a single time. This clonotype appeared a few times. Its antigen is undetermined. Using more than 7.5 ml of fresh peripheral blood, PBMCs were prepared.

This TCR derives from a woman aged 25-40 years with Graves' hyperthyroidism. The rearrangement joins TRBV30 to TRBJ2-2; D is undetermined. Sequenced material: blood. CDR3 region: CAWSNYPTDGELFF. The CDR3 DNA is TGTGCCTGGAGTAACTACCCAACCGACGGGGAGCTGTTTTTT.